Listed below are T cell receptor beta chains from one sample, sequenced in a study of blood T cell repertoires in COVID-19. The repertoire was sequenced with immunoSEQ multiplex PCR; TCRdb's copy has only in-frame clones and lacks some. The sample has roughly 60,000 clones; over 75% are singletons. The sample consisted of peripheral blood. The receptors were gathered from a woman older than 75 with active COVID-19. Both conserved end residues are part of each CDR3. D genes are given only for firm matches. Size is stated for part of the rows, as once, few or many counts, or as a class when the clone is expanded.

D gene	clone size	V gene	J gene	CDR3 protein	CDR3 DNA
-	-	TRBV12-5	TRBJ1-3	CASGLVIFSFVDRVPSGNTIYF	TGTGCTAGTGGTTTGGTAATTTTCAGTTTCGTGGACAGAGTCCCCTCTGGAAACACCATATATTTT
-	-	TRBV7-2	TRBJ2-5	CASSLEYGRKTQYF	TGTGCCAGCAGCTTAGAGTATGGGAGGAAGACCCAGTACTTC
-	-	TRBV5-4	TRBJ2-6	CASSLQEGANVLTF	TGTGCCAGCAGCTTGCAGGAAGGGGCCAACGTCCTGACTTTC
TRBD1	-	TRBV24-1	TRBJ2-2	CATSDLRQGGLAGELFF	TGTGCCACCAGTGATCTCCGACAGGGTGGGTTGGCCGGGGAGCTGTTTTTT
-	-	TRBV27	TRBJ2-3	CASVRGTDTQYF	TGTGCCAGCGTTCGGGGTACAGATACGCAGTATTTT
TRBD2	few	TRBV7-9	TRBJ2-1	CASSLAPSGRDNEQFF	TGTGCCAGCAGCTTAGCGCCTAGCGGGAGAGACAATGAGCAGTTCTTC
TRBD1	-	TRBV6-5	TRBJ1-4	CASNSGQGNEKLFF	TGTGCCAGCAACTCAGGACAGGGAAATGAAAAACTGTTTTTT
TRBD2	-	TRBV5-6	TRBJ2-2	CASSLVASGSAGELFF	TGTGCCAGCAGCTTGGTGGCTAGCGGGAGCGCCGGGGAGCTGTTTTTT
TRBD2	-	TRBV28	TRBJ2-3	CASSNLLGLGTDTQYF	TGTGCCAGCAGCAATCTTCTCGGACTAGGCACAGATACGCAGTATTTT
TRBD1	-	TRBV5-1	TRBJ1-1	CASSAGQGRTEAFF	TGCGCCAGCAGCGCGGGACAGGGTCGCACTGAAGCTTTCTTT
-	few	TRBV7-8	TRBJ1-6	CASSLAAAYNSPLHF	TGTGCCAGCAGCTTGGCAGCGGCCTATAATTCACCCCTCCACTTT
TRBD1	-	TRBV29-1	TRBJ1-5	CSVRGQGLNQPQHF	TGCAGCGTCCGTGGACAGGGTCTCAATCAGCCCCAGCATTTT
-	-	TRBV13	TRBJ2-3	CASSPKRTDTQYF	TGTGCCAGCAGCCCTAAACGCACAGATACGCAGTATTTT
TRBD1	-	TRBV5-1	TRBJ1-1	CASSLGLTRGTGVRTEAFF	TGCGCCAGCAGCTTGGGACTTACCCGTGGGACAGGGGTGAGGACTGAAGCTTTCTTT
-	-	TRBV7-2	TRBJ2-7	CASSLGVENYEQYF	TGTGCCAGCAGCCTTGGAGTGGAGAACTACGAGCAGTACTTC
TRBD2	once	TRBV7-2	TRBJ2-5	CASSPGTSGGREETQYF	TGTGCCAGCAGCCCTGGGACTAGCGGGGGTCGGGAAGAGACCCAGTACTTC